This TCR beta chain was recorded in a study of T cells in Graves' hyperthyroidism and ophthalmopathy (dated by TCRdb to the late 2010s). As for the study more broadly: Peripheral blood samples were taken at initial diagnosis, before any treatment was given. TCR V-J signatures able to tell the groups apart were searched for in a discovery cohort of some 97 patients, of whom about 40 had Graves' ophthalmopathy and roughly 57 had stable Graves' hyperthyroidism. After blood sampling, hyperthyroidism patients were treated with methimazole at a starting dose of 30 mg daily, and ophthalmopathy patients were treated with high-dose intravenous methylprednisolone. Whether ophthalmopathy could be predicted prospectively was tested in an independent validation cohort made up of roughly 20 hyperthyroidism patients plus 17 patients who later progressed to ophthalmopathy. The 80 to 100 discovery patients were randomly divided into training and test sets at a 7:3 ratio. According to the paper, TCR Vbeta CDR3 sequencing was carried out on more than 120 peripheral blood samples, which came from some 41 ophthalmopathy, around 75 hyperthyroidism and approximately 17 progressor patients. Thyroid tissue and blood T-cell repertoires from six or seven Graves' hyperthyroidism patients were also compared in the study.

Concerning this clonotype itself: What this receptor recognizes is not known. Within one base of it there is no much larger clone, and no base qualities were kept.

CDR1 and CDR2, per the germline V gene, are WSHSY and SAAADI. Inclusive of the bounding cysteine and phenylalanine, the CDR3 is 14 residues long. The read is trimmed to its CDR3 DNA, 42 bases read in frame from base 1. Trimming removed 1 base from V and 4 bases from J; the gene matches leave 3 bases unexplained. The investigation overall reported the following: In cross-validation, a model built on a 13 V-J signature told ophthalmopathy apart from stable hyperthyroidism with 87.88% sensitivity and about 81% specificity, and in testing the same model reached 80%/75%. No statistical method was used to set the sample size in advance, and investigators knew the group allocation. Most expanded thyroid clonotypes (frequency above 0.001) were also detected in blood, a finding suggesting that blood repertoires may reflect thyroid immune responses. In validation, the model predicted progression to ophthalmopathy with 55% to 71% sensitivity and approximately 74% specificity, a median of 6.5 months before onset.

TCR beta CDR3 regions were amplified from RNA transcripts. For the first round of RT-PCR on the TCR CDR3, the HTBI primer set was used together with the Qiagen OneStep RT-PCR kit. Libraries were constructed in a second round of multiplex PCR, after which size selection and purification were performed. Paired-end sequencing of the libraries was performed with 100 bp reads on an Illumina HiSeq2000. From the authors' description of their analysis: SOAPnuke was used to process the raw data, throwing out any read that contained adapters or uncalled bases, had a mean Phred below 15, or lacked an exact constant-primer or identifier match. High-quality paired reads were merged with COPE v1.2.5, and unique nucleotide sequences were defined as clonotypes. MiTCR v1.1 was used to align the clonotypes against IMGT TRBV, TRBD and TRBJ reference segments. The analysis included only V-J combinations with a frequency above 0.0001, which together covered about 99% of the repertoires. The TCS score was defined as the ratio of F50 (clonal expansion) to E x V (chaos), calculated using BLOSUM62-based TCRdist between CDR3 peptides within each V-J. Welch's t-statistics and random forest reduced 500 to 650 V-J features to 10 to 15, which were used in a naive Bayes classifier (R e1071). The public reads were run again by TCRdb, first through fastp at Q25 and then through MiXCR, and only productive beta chains were kept. Identical CDR3 protein sequences are pooled into one entry, listed with their most common genes and DNA. Clone size and V and J calls follow TCRdb, not the original study. The sample table contains roughly 750,000 distinct CDR3 sequences; only one count was recorded for 16% of them. Around 8% of the sample is held by the ten biggest clonotypes.

Stable Graves' hyperthyroidism was defined as the absence of progression to ophthalmopathy over 18 months of follow-up. Hyperthyroidism patients were aged 18 to 65 years and newly diagnosed, with disease duration of less than 2 months. Exclusion was applied to patients with uncontrolled infections, other autoimmune diseases, pregnancy or lactation. Diagnoses relied on clinical symptoms, serum thyroxine and TRAb, thyroid ultrasound and orbital computed tomography. PBMCs were separated from roughly 10 ml of fresh peripheral blood using Ficoll-Paque density gradient centrifugation. Trizol reagent was used to extract total RNA, and RNA quality was then checked on an Agilent 2100 Bioanalyzer.

The source of this sequence is a man between 18 and 35 years old with Graves' hyperthyroidism. In this chain, TRBV10-2 is recombined with TRBJ1-2; TRBD1 aligns with 7 central bases. Sequencing used blood. CDR3 protein: CASSEYRQGYGYTF. The sequence in DNA is TGCGCCAGCAGTGAGTATCGACAGGGCTATGGCTACACCTTC.